This record covers a single TCR beta chain. The sample originates from a study of blood T cell repertoires in COVID-19. Study at large: Sources were T cells, B-cell-depleted T cells, or PBMCs; the material itself was cDNA or gDNA.

This CDR3 comprises 13 residues. V shed 2 bases and J shed 3 bases, with 11 bases lying between them. Germline assignment: CDR1 SQVTM and CDR2 ANQGSEA. Per the study methods: Estimation of nucleated cell counts relied on the amplification of reference gene primers. Sequencing was performed with immunoSEQ multiplex PCR; in TCRdb, only in-frame clones are kept and a portion is missing. The V and J calls and clone size are taken from that table; D and trimming were inferred from the DNA. The table includes 51,000 or so clones, 81% detected once. Enrolled during active infection, Seattle patients were then followed longitudinally.

Sequenced material: peripheral blood. The sequence derives from a woman older than 75 with COVID-19, enrolled during active disease. The chain uses TRBV29-1 and TRBJ2-7; D is possibly TRBD2 (5 bases). CDR3 sequence reads: CSVETGSYYEQYF. In DNA, the CDR3 is TGCAGCGTTGAAACGGGAAGCTACTACGAGCAGTACTTC.